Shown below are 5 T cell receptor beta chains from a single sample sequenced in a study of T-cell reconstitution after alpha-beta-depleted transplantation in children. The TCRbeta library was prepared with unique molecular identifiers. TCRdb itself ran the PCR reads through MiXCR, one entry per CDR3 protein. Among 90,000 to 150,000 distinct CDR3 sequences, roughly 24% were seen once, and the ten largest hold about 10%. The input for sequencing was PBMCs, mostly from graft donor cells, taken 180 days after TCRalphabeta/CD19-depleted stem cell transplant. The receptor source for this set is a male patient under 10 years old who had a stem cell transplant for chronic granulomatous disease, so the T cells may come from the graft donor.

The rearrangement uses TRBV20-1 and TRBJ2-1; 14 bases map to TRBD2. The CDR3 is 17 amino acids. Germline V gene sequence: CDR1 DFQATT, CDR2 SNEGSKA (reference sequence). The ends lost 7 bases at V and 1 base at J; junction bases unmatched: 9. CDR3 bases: TGCAGTGGGATCGGACTAGCGGGAGGTAGATCCTACAATGAGCAGTTCTTC. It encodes CSGIGLAGGRSYNEQFF.

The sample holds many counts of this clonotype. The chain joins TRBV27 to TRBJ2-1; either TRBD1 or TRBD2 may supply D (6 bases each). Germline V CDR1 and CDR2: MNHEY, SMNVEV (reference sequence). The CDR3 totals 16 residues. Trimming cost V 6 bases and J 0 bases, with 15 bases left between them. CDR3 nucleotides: TGTGCCAGCAGCCACAGGGTCGGGGGCTCCTACAATGAGCAGTTCTTC. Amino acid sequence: CASSHRVGGSYNEQFF.

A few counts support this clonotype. The CDR3 loop is CATPSQSANTGELFF. CDR3 sequence (DNA): TGTGCCACTCCATCACAGTCGGCGAACACCGGGGAGCTGTTTTTT. This sequence joins TRBV6-1 and TRBJ2-2; no clear D gene. Trimming pared 10 bases from V and 0 bases from J, leaving 15 bases between. The germline CDR1 and CDR2 sequences are MNHNS and SASEGT. The CDR3 is made up of 15 amino acids.

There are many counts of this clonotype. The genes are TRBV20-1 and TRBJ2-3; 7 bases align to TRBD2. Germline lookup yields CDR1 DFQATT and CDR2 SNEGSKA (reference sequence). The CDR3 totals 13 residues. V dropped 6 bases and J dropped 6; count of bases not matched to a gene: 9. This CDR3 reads CSAGGRAPDTQYF. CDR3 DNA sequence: TGCAGTGCCGGAGGGAGGGCACCTGATACGCAGTATTTT.

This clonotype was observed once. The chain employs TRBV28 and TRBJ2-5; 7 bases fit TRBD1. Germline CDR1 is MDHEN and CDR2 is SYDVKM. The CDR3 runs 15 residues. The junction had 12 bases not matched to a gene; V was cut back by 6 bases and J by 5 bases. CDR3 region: CASRSNTGERETQYF. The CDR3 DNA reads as TGTGCCAGCAGGAGCAATACAGGGGAGAGGGAGACCCAGTACTTC.